This T cell receptor beta chain was sequenced during a study of post-analysis software for immune sequencing data. Notes on the study in general: When patients were compared with controls, about 5 TRBV segments were more frequent, TRBV5-6, TRBV5-1 and TRBV20-1 among them.

Notes on this clonotype: The antigen remains undetermined.

Carried by the TCR beta cDNA libraries were unique molecular identifiers. TCRdb re-derived calls from the PCR reads in MiXCR, one entry per CDR3 protein. Counted here are hundreds of thousands of distinct CDR3 sequences, approximately 37% occurring once; the ten biggest clones make up about 7.6%. This CDR3 region has 17 residues. The receptor's source is a girl aged 2 to 10 with multiple sclerosis. The sample comprised blood. The V and J genes are TRBV21-1 and TRBJ1-4. TRBV21-1 is reported as a pseudogene. In DNA, the CDR3 is TGTGCCAGCAGCAAAGGGGCGAACGGAACTAGTAATGAAAAACTGTTTTTT. This translates into CASSKGANGTSNEKLFF.